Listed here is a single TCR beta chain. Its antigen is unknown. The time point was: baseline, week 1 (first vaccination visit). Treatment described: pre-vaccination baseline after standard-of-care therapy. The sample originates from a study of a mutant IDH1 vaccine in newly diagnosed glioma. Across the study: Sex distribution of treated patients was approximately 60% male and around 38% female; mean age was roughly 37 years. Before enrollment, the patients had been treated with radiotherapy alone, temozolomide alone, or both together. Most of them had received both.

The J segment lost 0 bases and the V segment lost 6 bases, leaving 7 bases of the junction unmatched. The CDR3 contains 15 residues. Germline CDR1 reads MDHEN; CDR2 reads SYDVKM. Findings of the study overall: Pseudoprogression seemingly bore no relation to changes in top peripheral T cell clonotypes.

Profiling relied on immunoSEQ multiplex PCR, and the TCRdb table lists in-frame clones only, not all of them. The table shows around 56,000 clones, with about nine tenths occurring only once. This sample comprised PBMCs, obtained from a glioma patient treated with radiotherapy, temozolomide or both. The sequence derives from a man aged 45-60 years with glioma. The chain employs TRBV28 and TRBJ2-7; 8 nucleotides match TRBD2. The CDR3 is CASRVAGISSYEQYF. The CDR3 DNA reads TGTGCCAGCAGAGTAGCGGGAATCAGCTCCTACGAGCAGTACTTC.